The 30 T cell receptor beta chains given below trace back to one sample, sequenced in a study of T-cell reconstitution after alpha-beta-depleted transplantation in children. TCRbeta library construction was performed incorporating unique molecular identifiers. A single record per CDR3 protein comes from TCRdb applying MiXCR to the PCR reads. The sample includes 70,000 or so distinct CDR3 sequences, roughly a tenth of them seen just once. The source was PBMCs, collected before TCRalphabeta/CD19-depleted stem cell transplant. Receptor source: a boy aged 5-17 years with acute myeloid leukemia, due to receive a stem cell transplant.

The chain recombines TRBV7-9 with TRBJ2-7; 7 positions agree with TRBD1. From germline, CDR1 is SEHNR and CDR2 FQNEAQ (reference sequence). The V and J ends lost 0 bases and 3 bases, in that order; junction bases with no gene match: 8. This CDR3 contains 16 residues. In DNA form, the CDR3 reads TGTGCCAGCAGCTTAGCGCGTGGACAGGAAGTCTACGAGCAGTACTTC. It encodes CASSLARGQEVYEQYF.

To note about this clonotype: A read error is likely, as this CDR3 ends without the conserved phenylalanine or tryptophan. The chain is built from TRBV6-1 and TRBJ2-2; D is possibly TRBD2 (6 bases). Germline CDR1 is MNHNS and CDR2 is SASEGT. V lost 6 bases to trimming and J lost 5 bases, with 13 bases between them. The CDR3 length is 14 residues. In nucleotides, the CDR3 is TGTGCCAGCAGCCCGGGGAGGCCGACCGGGGAGCTGTTTCTT. Translation: CASSPGRPTGELFL.

This clonotype was counted ten times or more. The chain uses TRBV19 and TRBJ2-1, with a weak D call TRBD1 (6 bases). Germline assignment: CDR1 LNHDA and CDR2 SQIVND (reference sequence). V was cut by 4 bases and J by 5 bases, with 12 bases left in between. The CDR3 covers 14 residues. The DNA for the CDR3 is TGTGCCAGTAGTACCCGACAGGTAGACAATGAGCAGTTCTTC. Residues: CASSTRQVDNEQFF.

This clonotype was detected many times. The rearrangement joins TRBV20-1 to TRBJ2-1; 8 bases are shared with TRBD2. The V segment lost 6 bases and the J segment 11 bases; nucleotides outside the gene matches: 9. The CDR3 is 12 residues long. Looked up from germline, CDR1 is DFQATT and CDR2 is SNEGSKA (reference sequence). The CDR3 DNA is TGCAGTGCCAGGTTAGCGGGAATGAAGCAGTTCTTC. It encodes CSARLAGMKQFF.

This clonotype was found a few times. V gene TRBV7-8 combines with J gene TRBJ2-5, with TRBD2 matching over 12 bases. The CDR3 runs to 17 residues. Germline V gene sequence: CDR1 SGHVS, CDR2 FQNEAQ. J gave up 0 bases and V 2 bases, and 4 bases lay outside the gene matches. CDR3 sequence (DNA): TGTGCCAGCAGCTTAAGACTAGCGGGGGCGAACCAAGAGACCCAGTACTTC. This translates into CASSLRLAGANQETQYF.

V is TRBV5-1 and J is TRBJ1-1, with D uncertain. Deletions cut 4 bases from V and 0 bases from J, with 10 bases between. This CDR3 comprises 14 residues. Germline CDR1 SGHRS, CDR2 YFSETQ. The CDR3, as DNA: TGCGCCAGCAGCACCCGGACGGTGAACACTGAAGCTTTCTTT. As protein: CASSTRTVNTEAFF.

This clonotype was picked up many times. The gene calls are TRBV12-3 or TRBV12-4 and TRBJ2-1, with D unresolved. The V end lost 3 bases, the J end lost 0 bases, and 6 bases lay between the germline ends. The CDR3 covers 14 residues. This CDR3 reads CASSFQSSYNEQFF. DNA for the CDR3: TGTGCCAGCAGTTTTCAGAGCTCCTACAATGAGCAGTTCTTC.

This clonotype was seen ten or more times. The chain couples TRBV4-2 to TRBJ2-1; TRBD2 matches 7 bases. The CDR3 has 16 amino acids. Germline CDR1 is LGHNA and CDR2 is YNFKEQ. With 2 bases clipped from V and 5 bases from J, the junction kept 9 bases outside the gene matches. CDR3 sequence: CASSQIGREKNNEQFF. Here the CDR3 DNA reads TGTGCCAGCAGCCAAATCGGGCGGGAGAAAAACAATGAGCAGTTCTTC.

The table lists this clonotype with many counts. V and J are TRBV20-1 and TRBJ1-4; a weak D match, TRBD1 (6 bases). V lost 0 bases to trimming and J lost 5 bases, with 13 bases between them. Germline CDR1 is DFQATT and CDR2 is SNEGSKA (reference sequence). CDR3 length: 15 amino acids. The CDR3 spells CSARDSGTPNEKLFF. CDR3 nucleotide sequence: TGCAGTGCTAGAGATTCGGGGACACCGAATGAAAAACTGTTTTTT.

This clonotype was detected a few times. The genes are TRBV5-1 and TRBJ2-2; 10 nucleotides align to TRBD1. The CDR3 totals 17 residues. The germline V gene encodes CDR1 SGHRS and CDR2 YFSETQ. Trimming took 4 bases from V and 3 from J; bases not matched to a gene: 9. This CDR3 is CASSRGQGFLDTGELFF. Written as DNA, the CDR3 is TGCGCCAGCAGCCGGGGACAGGGGTTTTTAGACACCGGGGAGCTGTTTTTT.

This chain connects TRBV13 to TRBJ2-3; 11 nucleotides align to TRBD2. V lost 5 bases, J lost 2 bases, and 9 bases stayed unmatched. This CDR3 is built from 17 residues. Germline V gene sequence: CDR1 PRHDT, CDR2 FYEKMQ (reference sequence). CDR3 loop: CASSTGPSGGNTDTQYF. CDR3 in DNA: TGTGCCAGCAGCACCGGGCCTAGCGGGGGGAACACAGATACGCAGTATTTT. The variable domain in full, completed from reference TRBV13 and TRBJ2-3, reads AAGVIQSPRHLIKEKRETATLKCYPIPRHDTVYWYQQGPGQDPQFLISFYEKMQSDKGSIPDRFSAQQFSDYHSELNMSSLELGDSALYFCASSTGPSGGNTDTQYFGPGTRLTVL.

In its sample, this clonotype was seen many times. This chain connects TRBV15 to TRBJ2-7; D might be TRBD1 (6 bases). CDR3 length: 18 amino acids. Germline-derived CDR1 and CDR2 are LNHNV and YYDKDF (reference sequence). V was pared by 0 bases and J by 2 bases, with 20 bases between. CDR3 in amino acids: CATSRDLTGHTKTYEQYF. The CDR3 DNA sequence: TGTGCCACCAGCAGAGATCTAACAGGGCATACTAAGACCTACGAGCAGTACTTC.

This clonotype has at least ten counts. The genes are TRBV3-1 and TRBJ2-2; D possibly corresponds to TRBD2 (5 bases). Deletions cut 7 bases from V and 5 bases from J, with 11 bases between. CDR3 length equals 13 residues. Germline V gene lookup returns CDR1 LGHDT and CDR2 YNNKEL (reference sequence). CDR3 in DNA: TGTGCCAGCACTAGGCCGGGAACCGGGGAGCTGTTTTTT. It specifies CASTRPGTGELFF.

The sample holds many counts of this clonotype. This sequence joins TRBV2 and TRBJ2-1, with 7 bases fitting TRBD1. With V trimmed by 6 bases and J by 7 bases, 9 bases remained unmatched. The CDR3 runs to 14 residues. CDR1 and CDR2 (germline): SNHLY, FYNNEI. CDR3 sequence reads: CASRIDRAANEQFF. DNA for the CDR3: TGTGCCAGCAGGATAGACAGGGCGGCGAATGAGCAGTTCTTC.

This clonotype was counted only a few times. This chain joins TRBV4-3 and TRBJ2-1, with TRBD1 matching over 9 bases. The CDR3 runs to 20 residues. CDR1 and CDR2 from the germline V gene are LGHNA and YSLEER. V trimming: 3 bases; J trimming: 5 bases; junction bases outside the gene matches: 20. CDR3 nucleotide sequence: TGCGCCAGCAGCCAGGAACTTGATCTATTCCGGGACAGGGCTGACAATGAGCAGTTCTTC. It codes for CASSQELDLFRDRADNEQFF.

As to this clonotype: A much larger clone is a single base away; this may be a read error. The V and J genes are TRBV7-3 and TRBJ2-5; no definite D call. The CDR3 totals 14 residues. CDR1 and CDR2 (germline): SGHTA, FQGTGA. Between the trimmed V and J ends, which lost 2 bases and 2 bases, there was a span of 9 bases. The CDR3, as DNA: TGTGCCAGCAGCTTATCTCCCGGGCAAGAGACCCAGTACTTC. This gives the protein CASSLSPGQETQYF.

There are many counts of this clonotype. The chain couples TRBV27 to TRBJ2-3, with D uncertain. Germline V gives CDR1 MNHEY, CDR2 SMNVEV (reference sequence). The CDR3 loop spans 12 amino acids. The V and J ends lost 5 bases and 2 bases respectively, with 5 bases between them. CDR3 coding DNA: TGTGCCAGCAGTCCGACCACAGATACGCAGTATTTT. Residues: CASSPTTDTQYF.

This clonotype has at least ten counts. The chain employs TRBV4-3 and TRBJ2-3, with D perhaps matching TRBD2 (5 bases). The CDR3 length is 18 residues. Trimming took off 2 bases at V and 1 base at J, with 19 bases between the two ends. Per germline, CDR1 LGHNA and CDR2 YSLEER. In nucleotides, the CDR3 is TGCGCCAGCAGCCAACTGGGTAACGGGCCCGGGGGCACAGATACGCAGTATTTT. Protein: CASSQLGNGPGGTDTQYF.

There are many counts of this clonotype. The chain combines TRBV6-1 with TRBJ1-6; 7 nucleotides agree with TRBD1. The V gene end was trimmed by 7 bases and the J gene end by 6 bases; junction bases not matched to a gene: 6. CDR3 length equals 14 residues. From germline, CDR1 is MNHNS and CDR2 SASEGT. CDR3 sequence reads: CASNTGVSNSPLHF. DNA of the CDR3: TGTGCCAGCAATACAGGGGTCTCTAATTCACCCCTCCACTTT.

This clonotype was picked up many times. The chain is built from TRBV19 and TRBJ1-5, with unresolved D. In germline, CDR1 is LNHDA, CDR2 SQIVND (reference sequence). Between the trimmed V and J ends, which lost 6 bases and 6 bases, there was a span of 12 bases. The CDR3 is 13 residues long. For the CDR3, the DNA is TGTGCCAGTAGGGCGGGGATTCTTCAGCCCCAGCATTTT. Translating it yields CASRAGILQPQHF.

The table lists this clonotype with many counts. V gene TRBV7-2 combines with J gene TRBJ2-2; 16 bases are shared with TRBD2. Unmatched junction bases numbered 8, after V lost 5 bases and J lost 8 bases. From germline, CDR1 is SGHTA and CDR2 FQGNSA. The CDR3 length is 17 residues. The DNA of the CDR3 is TGTGCCAGCAGCGCAGGGACTAGCGGGAGGGCCTCAGGGGAGCTGTTTTTT. Translating it yields CASSAGTSGRASGELFF.

This clonotype was picked up many times. The chain links TRBV15 to TRBJ2-6; weak D call: TRBD2 (6 bases). The V end was cut by 0 bases, the J end by 0 bases, with 9 bases between. This CDR3 is built from 17 residues. Germline V gene sequence: CDR1 LNHNV, CDR2 YYDKDF (reference sequence). The CDR3 here is CATSREGGTSGANVLTF. The CDR3 nucleotides read TGTGCCACCAGCAGAGAGGGAGGAACCTCTGGGGCCAACGTCCTGACTTTC.

This clonotype was seen many times. The chain uses TRBV4-3 and TRBJ1-1; D gene ambiguous. The V end was cut by 1 base, the J end by 0 bases, with 3 bases between. CDR1 is LGHNA and CDR2 is YSLEER in the germline V gene. The CDR3 is 13 residues long. The CDR3 DNA reads TGCGCCAGCAGCCAAGGGGTGAACACTGAAGCTTTCTTT. This translates into CASSQGVNTEAFF.

This clonotype was seen at least ten times. The chain uses TRBV29-1 and TRBJ2-1; 9 positions match TRBD2. Trimming took 2 bases from V and 9 from J; bases not matched to a gene: 8. Germline V gene lookup returns CDR1 SQVTM and CDR2 ANQGSEA. The length of the CDR3 is 14 residues. DNA for the CDR3: TGCAGCGTTGAACCTAGCGGGACAATCACTGAGCAGTTCTTC. It codes for CSVEPSGTITEQFF.

The V and J genes are TRBV7-8 and TRBJ1-1, with D possibly TRBD1 on 5 matching bases. Trimming pared 0 bases from V and 1 base from J, leaving 9 bases between. Germline-derived CDR1 and CDR2 are SGHVS and FQNEAQ. There are 15 residues in the CDR3. Here the CDR3 reads CASSLAAGTNTEAFF. The CDR3 DNA reads as TGTGCCAGCAGCTTAGCGGCAGGGACGAACACTGAAGCTTTCTTT. Full variable domain (missing parts from reference TRBV7-8 and TRBJ1-1): GAGVSQSPRYKVAKRGQDVALRCDPISGHVSLFWYQQALGQGPEFLTYFQNEAQLDKSGLPSDRFFAERPEGSVSTLKIQRTQQEDSAVYLCASSLAAGTNTEAFFGQGTRLTVV.

This clonotype came up a few times. The V call is TRBV10-3, the J call TRBJ1-1; a weak D match, TRBD1 (5 bases). V lost 11 bases to trimming and J lost 2 bases, with 12 bases between them. The CDR3 contains 12 residues. Germline CDR1 and CDR2: ENHRY and SYGVKD. The CDR3 DNA follows: TGTGCCGTCGGGACGTCCAACACTGAAGCTTTCTTT. It specifies CAVGTSNTEAFF.

This clonotype was counted ten times or more. The chain uses TRBV4-2 and TRBJ2-3; D might be TRBD1 or TRBD2, each matching 5 bases. Germline loops: CDR1 LGHNA, CDR2 YNFKEQ. V lost 6 bases and J lost 5, with 15 bases in between. CDR3 length equals 14 residues. CDR3 loop: CASRPLGVGDTQYF. In DNA, the CDR3 is TGTGCCAGCAGACCTCTGGGGGTTGGAGATACGCAGTATTTT.

This clonotype was counted at least ten times. This chain connects TRBV12-3 or TRBV12-4 to TRBJ1-1; TRBD1 matches 10 bases. The CDR3 sequence is 20 residues long. V shed 5 bases, J shed 0 bases, and the junction held 18 bases outside the gene matches. The CDR3 coding sequence is TGTGCCAGCAGTCTCAATAGGTTGTCCCGGGACAGGGGAATGAACACTGAAGCTTTCTTT. Amino acids: CASSLNRLSRDRGMNTEAFF.

This clonotype appeared many times. This sequence joins TRBV20-1 and TRBJ2-3; TRBD2 might be the D (7 bases). Trimming took off 2 bases at V and 0 bases at J, with 18 bases between the two ends. The germline V gene encodes CDR1 DFQATT and CDR2 SNEGSKA (reference sequence). The CDR3 loop spans 17 amino acids. DNA of the CDR3: TGCAGTGCTAGAACTCTCGGGGGGCCCTTGAGCACAGATACGCAGTATTTT. As protein: CSARTLGGPLSTDTQYF.

Many counts were recorded for this clonotype. The chain is built from TRBV12-3 or TRBV12-4 and TRBJ1-1; 9 bases fit TRBD1. Germline trimming cut 7 bases from V and 12 bases from J; bases unmatched to any gene: 9. The CDR3 loop spans 12 amino acids. The CDR3 protein is CASTWGTGLTFF. The CDR3, as DNA: TGTGCCAGCACCTGGGGGACAGGGCTGACTTTCTTT.